A selection of T cell receptor beta chains follows, all from one sample in a study of T cells expressing NK-cell markers. From its re-call of the 5' RACE reads, TCRdb lists each CDR3 protein once, without DNA. The sample's table shows 350,000 to 450,000 distinct CDR3 sequences. The sequenced sample consisted of blood T cells: a sorted CD56 or NKG2C T cell subset, CD4+ or CD8+ T cells, or bulk PBMC T cells (not recorded which). Receptor source: a man aged 18-69 years in good health. CDR3s include the opening cysteine and the closing phenylalanine or tryptophan.

j_gene | v_gene | CDR3aa
TRBJ1-2 | TRBV3-1 | CASSRRGAGYTF
TRBJ2-1 | TRBV20-1 | CSARGQVNEQFF
TRBJ1-3 | TRBV4-2 | CASSQAYGIAGNTIYF
TRBJ2-5 | TRBV20-1 | CSARWTGGGETQYF
TRBJ1-2 | TRBV2 | CASGDRSPSGYTF
TRBJ2-2 | TRBV5-8 | CASSTDRVTGELFF
TRBJ2-2 | TRBV12-3/TRBV12-4 | CASSWAGGGPIGELFF
TRBJ1-4 | TRBV6-5 | CASWGPNEKLFF
TRBJ1-5 | TRBV5-1 | CASSPGGENQPQHF
TRBJ2-3 | TRBV12-3/TRBV12-4 | CASSFLRGTDTQYF
TRBJ2-2 | TRBV6-5 | CASSYDTFSGELFF
TRBJ2-2 | TRBV12-3/TRBV12-4 | CASSPIDRVRTGELFF
TRBJ2-1 | TRBV27 | CASSLLWGGPLARVYNEQFF
TRBJ2-4 | TRBV7-3 | CASSPNRGRAKNIQYF
TRBJ1-1 | TRBV11-2 | CASSSSLGRSNTEAFF
TRBJ2-2 | TRBV3-1 | CASSQEGLAGVSTGELFF
TRBJ1-1 | TRBV7-3 | CATKVGGYDTEAFF
TRBJ1-6 | TRBV20-1 | CSGYGQGTLSSPLHF
TRBJ1-4 | TRBV7-9 | CASSLPSTTNEKLFF
TRBJ1-4 | TRBV12-3/TRBV12-4 | CASGWTGYEKLFF
TRBJ1-6 | TRBV18 | CASSRQGAGIPLHF
TRBJ2-5 | TRBV9 | CASSYRGALGETQYF
TRBJ2-7 | TRBV18 | CASSPSGTGNYEQYF
TRBJ1-2 | TRBV4-2 | CASSQDKGAEGGYTF
TRBJ2-1 | TRBV6-1 | CASSDYRIVSSYNEQFF
TRBJ2-1 | TRBV5-1 | CASSLQGGEQFF
TRBJ2-3 | TRBV3-1 | CASSWTVSTDTQYF
TRBJ2-7 | TRBV5-1 | CASSLNSGGPPGQYF
TRBJ2-7 | TRBV4-1 | CASSQGQGGAAEQYF
TRBJ1-6 | TRBV27 | CASSTRQGATYNSPLHF
TRBJ2-7 | TRBV7-8 | CASSFLELEQYF
TRBJ1-6 | TRBV27 | CASRPDVTGVSSYNSPLHF
TRBJ2-2 | TRBV5-5 | CASRGNAAGHTGELFF
TRBJ1-6 | TRBV4-2 | CASSGKGGAENSPLHF
TRBJ2-3 | TRBV9 | CASSVFVTATDTQYF